This section outlines one T cell receptor (beta chain) sequence together with its context. From germline, CDR1 is MDHEN and CDR2 SYDVKM. The CDR3 has 14 amino acids. V lost 6 bases, J lost 0 bases, and 10 bases lay in between. This record comes from a study of blood T cell repertoires in COVID-19. At the level of the study: Acute and convalescent COVID-19 samples came from the United States, Italy and Spain.

Clones were sequenced by immunoSEQ multiplex PCR, and TCRdb holds only the in-frame ones, with some missing. The sample shows roughly 120,000 clones, about 85% of them seen only once. This chain connects TRBV28 to TRBJ2-3; D is undetermined. The sample comprised peripheral blood. This TCR came from a man aged 55-75 years with acute or convalescent COVID-19. In DNA form, the CDR3 reads TGTGCCAGCAGCCTTCTCCCTAGCACAGATACGCAGTATTTT. Translated, it gives CASSLLPSTDTQYF.